This is a list of T cell receptor beta chains from one sample in a study of T cell responses to AZD1222 COVID-19 vaccine. Using immunoSEQ multiplex PCR, the repertoire was profiled, and TCRdb retains in-frame clones only, with some absent. The profile covers tens of thousands of clones, with almost 80% appearing a single time and roughly 21% taken by the ten largest. Material: peripheral blood, obtained on day 0 of AZD1222 vaccination. Every receptor here comes from an adult in good health. Both conserved end residues are part of each CDR3.

cdr3_aa,v_call,j_call
CASSPSLALGSVDQPQHF,TRBV28,TRBJ1-5
CAISESGTTYNEQFF,TRBV10-3,TRBJ2-1
CASSAPGLAGDEQFF,TRBV10-2,TRBJ2-1
CASSLRDSREQYF,TRBV6-5,TRBJ2-7
CASSLSGGPLGTEAFF,TRBV27,TRBJ1-1
CSARQREQYF,TRBV20-1,TRBJ2-7
CASSPSEKANYGYTF,TRBV3-1/TRBV3-2,TRBJ1-2
CASSQDPRRQDATNEKLFF,TRBV4-3,TRBJ1-4
CASSYSRGSNQPQHF,TRBV6-2/TRBV6-3,TRBJ1-5
CASRGRNNSPLHF,TRBV6-5,TRBJ1-6
CSASIASGTYNEQFF,TRBV20-1,TRBJ2-1
CASSLTGTGKETQYF,TRBV7-8,TRBJ2-5
CASSRDEIAYNEQFF,TRBV4-2,TRBJ2-1
CASSEFPGNSPLHF,TRBV18,TRBJ1-6
CASSPHNRDNEKLFF,TRBV6-6,TRBJ1-4
CASSSWDRANTEAFF,TRBV7-9,TRBJ1-1
CASSLSDGSYEQYF,TRBV27,TRBJ2-7
CASSRGTLEAFF,TRBV12-3/TRBV12-4,TRBJ1-1
CSVVSGSNQPQHF,TRBV29-1,TRBJ1-5
CASSLVLAGGTQYF,TRBV7-6,TRBJ2-5
CASSPTGGAKYGYTF,TRBV19,TRBJ1-2
CASSGIPRDGYTF,TRBV5-4,TRBJ1-2
CASSSGGGENYGYTF,TRBV9,TRBJ1-2
CASSSGTNNYGYTF,TRBV7-9,TRBJ1-2
CASSSAVLGTEAFF,TRBV9,TRBJ1-1
CASSPIVGQGAGELFF,TRBV27,TRBJ2-2
CASSVTGQGGTEAFF,TRBV9,TRBJ1-1
CASSTYTYRGYNRQETQYF,TRBV7-2,TRBJ2-5
CASRDRGQVGDEQYF,TRBV28,TRBJ2-7
CASSNHRAMLRGSPLHF,TRBV19,TRBJ1-6
CATSEGVQPQHF,TRBV24-1,TRBJ1-5
CASSLGHGIRDYGYTF,TRBV5-1,TRBJ1-2
CASSLRAGINSPLHF,TRBV18,TRBJ1-6
CASSSPKGTNEKLFF,TRBV4-2,TRBJ1-4
CAWSHGLAEAFF,TRBV30,TRBJ1-1
CASSIGTGMGDYEQYF,TRBV5-5,TRBJ2-7
CASSTVLGGTEAFF,TRBV3-1/TRBV3-2,TRBJ1-1
CAWSVRGLAVREQYF,TRBV30,TRBJ2-7
CASSFKQNTEAFF,TRBV12-3/TRBV12-4,TRBJ1-1
CASSLTSGRLDTQYF,TRBV3-1/TRBV3-2,TRBJ2-3
CASSQDPGTSGRNEQFF,TRBV4-2,TRBJ2-1
CASTATSGSYADTQYF,TRBV19,TRBJ2-3
CASSLALRTGRGTDTQYF,TRBV7-6,TRBJ2-3
CASSLVVLAGGPDEQFF,TRBV5-1,TRBJ2-1
CASSAGQGYHNEQFF,TRBV19,TRBJ2-1
CASSPRASTEAFF,TRBV9,TRBJ1-1
CASSDGYGYTF,TRBV2,TRBJ1-2
CASSSGNNQPQHF,TRBV7-6,TRBJ1-5
CASSYSSRSYYGYTF,TRBV6-5,TRBJ1-2
CSVEEGGDTQYF,TRBV29-1,TRBJ2-3
CASSLAGTDTQYF,TRBV5-4,TRBJ2-3
CAVGEYSNQPQHF,TRBV19,TRBJ1-5
CASSPSGTAQRKGEFF,TRBV5-6,TRBJ2-1
CASTGLAGTIGELFF,TRBV19,TRBJ2-2
CASSLAVNTGELFF,TRBV5-6,TRBJ2-2
CASSRTGQGGETQYF,TRBV5-1,TRBJ2-5
CASSPSASGEPLSWYF,TRBV18,TRBJ2-5
CASSLGDRTNYGYTF,TRBV5-4,TRBJ1-2